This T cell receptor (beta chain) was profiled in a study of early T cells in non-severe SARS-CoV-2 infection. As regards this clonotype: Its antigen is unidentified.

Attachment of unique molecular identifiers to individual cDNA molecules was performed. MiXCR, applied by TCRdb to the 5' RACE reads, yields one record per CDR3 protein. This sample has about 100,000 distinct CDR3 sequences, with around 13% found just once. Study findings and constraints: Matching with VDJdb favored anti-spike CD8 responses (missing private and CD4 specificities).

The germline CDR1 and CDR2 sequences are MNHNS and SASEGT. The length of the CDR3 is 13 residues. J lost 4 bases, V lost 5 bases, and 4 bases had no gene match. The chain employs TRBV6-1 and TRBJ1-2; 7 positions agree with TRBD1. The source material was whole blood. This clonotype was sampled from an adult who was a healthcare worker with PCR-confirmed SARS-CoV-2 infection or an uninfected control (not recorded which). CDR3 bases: TGTGCCAGCAGTTTCCGGGACAGCTATGGCTACACCTTC. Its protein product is CASSFRDSYGYTF.